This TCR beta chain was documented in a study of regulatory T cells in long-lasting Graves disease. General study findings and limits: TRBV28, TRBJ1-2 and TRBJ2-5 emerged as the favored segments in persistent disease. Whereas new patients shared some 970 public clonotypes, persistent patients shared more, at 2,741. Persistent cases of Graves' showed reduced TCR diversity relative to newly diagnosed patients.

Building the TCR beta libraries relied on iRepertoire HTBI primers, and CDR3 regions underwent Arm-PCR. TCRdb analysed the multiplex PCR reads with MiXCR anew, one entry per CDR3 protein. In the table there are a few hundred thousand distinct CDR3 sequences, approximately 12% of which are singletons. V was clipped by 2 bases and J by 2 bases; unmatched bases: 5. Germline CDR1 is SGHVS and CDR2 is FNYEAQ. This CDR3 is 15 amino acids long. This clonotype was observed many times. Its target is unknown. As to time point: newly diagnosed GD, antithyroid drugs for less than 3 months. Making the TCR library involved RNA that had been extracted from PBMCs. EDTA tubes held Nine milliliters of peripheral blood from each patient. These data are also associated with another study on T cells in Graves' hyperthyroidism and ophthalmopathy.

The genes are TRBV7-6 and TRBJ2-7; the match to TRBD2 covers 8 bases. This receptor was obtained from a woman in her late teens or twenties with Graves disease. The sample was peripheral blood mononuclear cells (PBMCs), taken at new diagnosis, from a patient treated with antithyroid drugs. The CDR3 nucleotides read TGTGCCAGCAGCTTATTGGGCGGGAGGACCTACGAGCAGTACTTC. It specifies CASSLLGGRTYEQYF.